A single sample gave rise to the 7 T cell receptor beta chains below, sequenced in a study of tumor and adjacent non-tumor tissue in lung cancer (dated by TCRdb to between 2018 and 2020). The library relied on multiplex PCR. The sample was run on an Illumina HiSeq 2500. TCRbeta libraries were built by three rounds of nested PCR using primers (Table S4), following protocols modified from ARM-PCR. TCRdb's own reprocessing of the public reads used fastp at Q25 and MiXCR and kept productive beta chains. A single entry per CDR3 protein holds the most common genes and DNA from its merged rows. Here the sample has 120,000 to 150,000 distinct CDR3 sequences; about 71% occur a single time. Roughly 18% of the sample goes to the ten largest clones. RNA was isolated from bulk unsorted tissue, and RNA quality was assessed with a NanoDrop ND-1000 and an Agilent 2100. Sequencing input: lung tumor tissue. The source is a man between 60 and 75 years old with small cell lung cancer.

This clonotype was seen ten or more times. V gene TRBV20-1 combines with J gene TRBJ2-1, with TRBD2 matching over 7 bases. V gave up 6 bases and J gave up 3 bases; unmatched junction bases: 14. The germline CDR1 and CDR2 sequences are DFQATT and SNEGSKA (reference sequence). The CDR3 spans 16 residues. CDR3 bases: TGCAGTGCCGACGGCCGTGCGGGAGAGAACTACAATGAGCAGTTCTTC. Amino acid sequence: CSADGRAGENYNEQFF.

Only one count was recorded for this clonotype. One end of the junction does not line up with germline, which may come from a read error. V is TRBV11-3 and J is TRBJ2-5, with 9 bases fitting TRBD1. This CDR3 spans 15 amino acids. In germline, CDR1 is SGHNT, CDR2 YENEEA. The CDR3 DNA reads as TGTGCCAGCGGCGCTGACAGGGGGTCCCAAGAGACCCAATTTTTC. Protein product: CASGADRGSQETQFF.

V gene TRBV20-1 combines with J gene TRBJ2-3; a weak D match, TRBD2 (5 bases). The CDR3 totals 14 residues. Germline CDR1 reads DFQATT; CDR2 reads SNEGSKA (reference sequence). In nucleotides, the CDR3 is TGCATCGCTAGCCGGAGCGGTCCCACAGATACGCAGTATTTT. Translation: CIASRSGPTDTQYF.

This clonotype appeared a few times. One end of the junction is discordant with germline, which a read error may explain. The rearrangement joins TRBV20-1 to TRBJ2-1; 13 nucleotides match TRBD2. From germline, CDR1 is DFQATT and CDR2 SNEGSKA (reference sequence). This CDR3 spans 15 amino acids. The CDR3 sequence is CIALPTSGRISEQFF. The CDR3 DNA reads TGCATTGCTCTTCCGACTAGCGGGAGGATCAGTGAGCAGTTCTTC.

This clonotype was seen repeatedly, ten times or more. The chain employs TRBV6-1 and TRBJ2-2; 9 nucleotides match TRBD2. The CDR3 is 15 amino acids. J was trimmed by 5 bases and V by 5 bases; bases with no gene match: 6. Per germline, CDR1 MNHNS and CDR2 SASEGT. The CDR3: CASSPGLAGTGELFF. The CDR3 DNA is TGTGCCAGCAGTCCGGGACTAGCAGGGACCGGGGAGCTGTTTTTT.

V gene TRBV6-1 combines with J gene TRBJ2-3; D is unclear. Germline CDR1 and CDR2: MNHNS and SASEGT. There are 13 residues in the CDR3. V was pared by 6 bases and J by 4 bases, with 11 bases between. The CDR3 nucleotides are TGTGCCAGCAGGAGACACATGCCAGATACGCAGTATTTT. Translation: CASRRHMPDTQYF.

In regard to this clonotype: A single base separates this from a much larger clone, so it may be a read error. The rearrangement uses TRBV11-2 and TRBJ2-7, with D possibly being TRBD2 (5 bases). Germline CDR1 SGHAT, CDR2 FQNNGV. The CDR3 spans 15 residues. As DNA, the CDR3 is TGTGTCAGCAGCTTACGTCAGGACTCCTCCTACGAGCAGTACTTC. Amino acid sequence: CVSSLRQDSSYEQYF.